The rows below give T cell receptor beta chains drawn from one sample of a study of blood T cell repertoires in COVID-19. The repertoire was sequenced with immunoSEQ multiplex PCR; TCRdb's copy has only in-frame clones and lacks some. This sample carries 140,000 or so clones, about nine tenths of them seen once, and the ten largest clones take less than 45%. Sequenced: peripheral blood. These receptors originate from a man in his fifties who had recovered from COVID-19. Both conserved end residues are trimmed from each CDR3. A D gene is named only where the DNA matches it firmly. Only part of the rows carry a size: once, few, many, or a class if the clone is expanded.

clone size	D gene	V gene	J gene	CDR3 protein
NA	NA	TRBV7-8	TRBJ1-2	ASSSPGREDYGYT
NA	NA	TRBV9	TRBJ2-1	ASSPLDILYNEQF
few	NA	TRBV4-3	TRBJ1-2	ASSRDGYGYT
NA	NA	TRBV2	TRBJ2-2	ASSEGHGNTGELF
NA	TRBD2	TRBV7-2	TRBJ2-5	ASSLAASGQETQY
NA	NA	TRBV5-1	TRBJ2-5	ASSLALGETQY
NA	NA	TRBV6-2/TRBV6-3	TRBJ2-1	ASSYGQGWNEQF
NA	NA	TRBV5-5	TRBJ1-6	ASSLSAGANSPLH
NA	NA	TRBV4-3	TRBJ2-1	ASSQDPQTGSSYNEQF
NA	TRBD1	TRBV2	TRBJ1-6	ASRYLNGQGSSPLH
NA	NA	TRBV7-9	TRBJ2-1	ASSLDSNNEQF
NA	NA	TRBV5-1	TRBJ1-4	ASSSQGLGEKLF
NA	NA	TRBV21-1	TRBJ1-2	ASSNNFDYGYT
NA	NA	TRBV6-2/TRBV6-3	TRBJ2-2	ASSYSAGNFNTGELF
NA	NA	TRBV30	TRBJ1-2	AWSVGGDGGYT
NA	TRBD2	TRBV5-6	TRBJ2-1	ASSLAGLAGGPAYNEQF
NA	TRBD2	TRBV11-2	TRBJ2-3	ASSLGDGGGLRSDTQY
few	NA	TRBV7-2	TRBJ1-1	ASSLRNTNTEAF
NA	NA	TRBV4-3	TRBJ2-3	ASSQDLAGGAITDTQY
NA	NA	TRBV15	TRBJ2-5	ATSRARAMRTQY
NA	TRBD1	TRBV15	TRBJ1-1	ATSWPGQGNTEAF
NA	NA	TRBV4-2	TRBJ1-4	ASSPRTRNEKLF
NA	NA	TRBV4-2	TRBJ2-2	ASSAGYGGANTGELF
NA	NA	TRBV5-1	TRBJ2-5	ASSLAYLEETQY
NA	TRBD2	TRBV7-7	TRBJ2-5	ASSPGGLAGEETQY
NA	TRBD2	TRBV9	TRBJ2-5	ASSVGASGGLAETQY
once	TRBD1	TRBV6-2/TRBV6-3	TRBJ2-3	ASSFPTGTNTDTQY
NA	NA	TRBV30	TRBJ1-3	AWETINSGNTIY
NA	NA	TRBV19	TRBJ1-5	ASSPRGVAAGHNQPQH
NA	NA	TRBV6-1	TRBJ2-1	ASSEWGQRNEQF
many	NA	TRBV4-3	TRBJ1-6	ASSQDYSPQKNSPLH
once	NA	TRBV4-3	TRBJ1-5	ASSQDIDTDNQPQH
NA	TRBD2	TRBV5-8	TRBJ2-7	ASRPLAGSYEQY
NA	NA	TRBV7-9	TRBJ2-1	ASSLVGAGAKGVNEQF
NA	TRBD1	TRBV4-1	TRBJ2-3	ASSRTTGASRDTQY
once	NA	TRBV11-3	TRBJ2-7	ASRHLVEAPQY
NA	NA	TRBV7-9	TRBJ2-1	ASSLGSSYNEQF
NA	TRBD1	TRBV6-2/TRBV6-3	TRBJ2-1	ASSYSRIRGRDEQF
NA	NA	TRBV18	TRBJ1-2	ASSPDKAGYT
NA	NA	TRBV6-5	TRBJ1-2	ASRGGREDYGYT
NA	NA	TRBV5-1	TRBJ2-2	ASSLALGGVNTGELF
NA	NA	TRBV4-3	TRBJ1-6	ASSQDRGISPLH
once	NA	TRBV19	TRBJ1-6	ASSIEASPLH
NA	NA	TRBV5-1	TRBJ2-1	ASSFTGKEQF
NA	TRBD1	TRBV5-6	TRBJ1-5	ASSTLDRVRSNQPQH
NA	NA	TRBV3-1/TRBV3-2	TRBJ1-3	ASSQGAGNTIY
NA	NA	TRBV13	TRBJ1-2	ASSLLSDSDLPNYGYT
NA	TRBD1	TRBV12-5	TRBJ1-3	ASGTDRASAGNTIY
NA	NA	TRBV29-1	TRBJ1-1	SVEFQGWGGTEAF
NA	NA	TRBV2	TRBJ2-7	ASSRSRGPSSYEQY
NA	TRBD1	TRBV2	TRBJ1-5	ASSHDRGNSNQPQH
NA	TRBD1	TRBV7-9	TRBJ1-1	ASSLALQGYSEAF
NA	TRBD1	TRBV6-5	TRBJ1-5	ASSTLQGAYRPQH
once	TRBD1	TRBV19	TRBJ2-2	ASSVSGTGLNTGELF
NA	TRBD2	TRBV9	TRBJ2-5	ASSVGSSGGAETQY
NA	TRBD2	TRBV5-1	TRBJ2-1	ASSLDGGTYNEQF
NA	NA	TRBV7-2	TRBJ1-2	ASSPPGGEQNYGYT